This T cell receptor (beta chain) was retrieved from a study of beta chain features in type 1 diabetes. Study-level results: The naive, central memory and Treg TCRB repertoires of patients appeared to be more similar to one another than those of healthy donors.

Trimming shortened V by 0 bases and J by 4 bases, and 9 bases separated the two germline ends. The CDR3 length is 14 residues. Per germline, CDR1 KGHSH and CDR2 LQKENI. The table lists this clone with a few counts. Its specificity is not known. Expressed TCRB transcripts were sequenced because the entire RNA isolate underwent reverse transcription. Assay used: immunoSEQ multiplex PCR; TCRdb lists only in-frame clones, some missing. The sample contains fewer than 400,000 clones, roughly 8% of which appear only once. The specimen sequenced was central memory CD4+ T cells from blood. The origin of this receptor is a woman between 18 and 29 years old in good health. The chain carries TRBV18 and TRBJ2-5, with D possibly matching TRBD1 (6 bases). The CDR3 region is CASSPPDRSETQYF. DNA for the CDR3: TGTGCCAGCTCACCACCGGACAGATCAGAGACCCAGTACTTC.